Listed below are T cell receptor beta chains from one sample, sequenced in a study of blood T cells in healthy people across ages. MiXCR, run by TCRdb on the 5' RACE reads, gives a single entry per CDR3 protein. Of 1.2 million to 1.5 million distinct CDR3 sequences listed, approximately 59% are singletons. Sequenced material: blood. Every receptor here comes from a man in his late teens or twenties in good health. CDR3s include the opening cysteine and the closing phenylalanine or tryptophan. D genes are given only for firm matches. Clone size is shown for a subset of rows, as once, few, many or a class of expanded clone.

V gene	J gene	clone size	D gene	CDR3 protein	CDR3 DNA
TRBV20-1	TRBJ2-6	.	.	CSARDLAEGANVLTF	TGCAGTGCTAGAGATCTGGCGGAAGGGGCCAACGTCCTGACTTTC
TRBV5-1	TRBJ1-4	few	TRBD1	CASSRTGEKLFF	TGCGCCAGCAGCCGGACAGGGGAAAAACTGTTTTTT
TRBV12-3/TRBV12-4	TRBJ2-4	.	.	CASSPSHREQYF	TGTGCCAGCAGTCCATCGCACAGGGAGCAGTACTTC
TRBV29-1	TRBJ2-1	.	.	CSLEGDSYNEQFF	TGCAGCTTGGAGGGGGACTCCTACAATGAGCAGTTCTTC
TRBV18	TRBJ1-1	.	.	CASSRSGGMDTEAFF	TGTGCCAGCTCACGGTCGGGGGGTATGGACACTGAAGCTTTCTTT
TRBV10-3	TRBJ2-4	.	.	CAIGQAGEKGNIQYF	TGTGCCATAGGACAGGCGGGGGAGAAGGGAAACATTCAGTACTTC
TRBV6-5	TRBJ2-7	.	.	CASSYGGTDNYEQYF	TGTGCCAGCAGTTACGGCGGGACAGATAACTACGAGCAGTACTTC
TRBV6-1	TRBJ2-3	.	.	CASRTDPTDTQYF	TGTGCCAGCAGGACAGACCCAACCGATACCCAGTATTTT
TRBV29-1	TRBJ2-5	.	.	CSVEGNRAEETQYF	TGCAGCGTTGAAGGCAACCGGGCGGAGGAGACCCAGTACTTC
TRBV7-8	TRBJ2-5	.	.	CASSLAQVADVEEQYF	TGTGCCAGCAGCTTAGCGCAGGTAGCCGACGTGGAGGAGCAGTACTTC
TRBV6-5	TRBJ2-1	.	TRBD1	CASGNPGQGNEQFF	TGTGCCAGCGGAAATCCGGGACAGGGTAATGAGCAGTTCTTC
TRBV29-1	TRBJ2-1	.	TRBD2	CSPPTEDGRCSYNEQFF	TGCAGCCCACCCACCGAGGACGGGAGGTGCTCCTACAATGAGCAGTTCTTC
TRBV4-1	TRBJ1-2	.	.	CASSQGWTRINYGYTF	TGCGCCAGCAGCCAAGGATGGACGAGGATTAACTATGGCTACACCTTC
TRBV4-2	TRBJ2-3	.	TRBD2	CASSQEAGLAAQYF	TGTGCCAGCAGCCAAGAAGCCGGCCTAGCGGCGCAGTATTTT
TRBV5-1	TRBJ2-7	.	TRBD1	CASSRTGPTYEQYF	TGCGCCAGCAGCCGGACAGGGCCCACCTACGAGCAGTACTTC
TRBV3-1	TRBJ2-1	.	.	CASSPHSGNEQFF	TGTGCCAGCAGTCCCCACAGCGGCAATGAGCAGTTCTTC
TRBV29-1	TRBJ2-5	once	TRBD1	CSVSNQGAFETQYF	TGCAGCGTTTCGAATCAGGGGGCATTCGAGACCCAGTACTTC
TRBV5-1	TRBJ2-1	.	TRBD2	CASSTSGSNNNEQFF	TGCGCCAGCAGCACCAGCGGGAGTAACAACAATGAGCAGTTCTTC
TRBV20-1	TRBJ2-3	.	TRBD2	CSARTGFIAGGRTDTQYF	TGCAGTGCTCGGACTGGCTTTATAGCGGGGGGACGCACAGATACGCAGTATTTT
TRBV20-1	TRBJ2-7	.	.	CSLTGAGDYEQYF	TGCAGCCTGACCGGGGCGGGTGACTACGAGCAGTACTTC
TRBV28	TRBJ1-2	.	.	CATRSSTYGYTF	TGTGCCACCAGGTCATCGACTTATGGCTACACCTTC
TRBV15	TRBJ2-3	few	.	CATSPERVPYTDTQYF	TGTGCCACCAGCCCGGAGAGGGTCCCTTACACAGATACGCAGTATTTT
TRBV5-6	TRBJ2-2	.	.	CASSWSLDTGELFF	TGTGCCAGCAGCTGGTCCCTGGACACCGGGGAGCTGTTTTTT
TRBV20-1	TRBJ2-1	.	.	CSARDPQAGSYNEQFF	TGCAGTGCTAGAGATCCCCAGGCAGGCTCCTACAATGAGCAGTTCTTC
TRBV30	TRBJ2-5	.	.	CAWSSLVGGETQYF	TGTGCCTGGAGTTCCCTGGTGGGTGGGGAGACCCAGTACTTC
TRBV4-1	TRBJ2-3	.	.	CASSPGWQGGDTQYF	TGCGCCAGCAGCCCAGGTTGGCAGGGGGGAGATACGCAGTATTTT
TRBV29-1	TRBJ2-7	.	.	CSVEDRFGSLSSYEQYF	TGCAGCGTTGAAGATCGATTTGGGAGCTTGAGCTCCTACGAGCAGTACTTC
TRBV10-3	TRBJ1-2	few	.	CAITPGVLDGYTF	TGTGCCATCACCCCGGGTGTTTTGGATGGCTACACCTTC
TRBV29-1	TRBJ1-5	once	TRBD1	CSVGGQGAGNQPQHF	TGCAGCGTTGGGGGACAGGGGGCTGGCAATCAGCCCCAGCATTTT
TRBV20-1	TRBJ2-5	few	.	CSARGQGVYEQYF	TGCAGTGCTAGGGGGCAGGGTGTCTATGAGCAGTACTTC
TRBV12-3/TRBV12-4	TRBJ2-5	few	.	CASSLVPSQETQYF	TGTGCCAGCAGTTTAGTCCCATCTCAAGAGACCCAGTACTTC
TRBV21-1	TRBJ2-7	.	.	CASSAGYWSYEQYF	TGTGCCAGCAGCGCAGGGTATTGGTCCTACGAGCAGTACTTC
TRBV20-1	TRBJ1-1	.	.	CSARDLGPRSTEAFF	TGCAGTGCTAGAGATTTGGGCCCCCGGAGCACTGAAGCTTTCTTT
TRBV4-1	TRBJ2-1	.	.	CASSLPPTANEQFF	TGCGCCAGCAGCCTCCCTCCGACGGCGAATGAGCAGTTCTTC
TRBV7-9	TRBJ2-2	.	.	CASSFPGTTNTGELFF	TGTGCCAGCAGCTTTCCCGGGACAACCAACACCGGGGAGCTGTTTTTT
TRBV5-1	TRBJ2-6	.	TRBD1	CASSSQTGSGANVLTF	TGCGCCAGCAGCTCTCAGACAGGGTCTGGGGCCAACGTCCTGACTTTC
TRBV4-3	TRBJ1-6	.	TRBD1	CASSQTGQGFHSPLHF	TGCGCCAGCAGCCAAACCGGACAGGGCTTTCATTCACCCCTCCACTTT
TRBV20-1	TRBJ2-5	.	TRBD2	CSAGTSGGFKETQYF	TGCAGTGCGGGGACTAGCGGGGGGTTCAAGGAGACCCAGTACTTC
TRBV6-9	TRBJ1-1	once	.	CASNSPGADTEAFF	TGTGCCAGCAACTCGCCGGGGGCGGACACTGAAGCTTTCTTT
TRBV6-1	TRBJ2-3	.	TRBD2	CASRHTLLAGEGTTDTQYF	TGTGCCAGCCGACATACATTACTAGCGGGGGAGGGAACCACAGATACGCAGTATTTT
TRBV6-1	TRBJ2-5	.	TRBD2	CASSPRLAGGLETQYF	TGTGCCAGCAGCCCGCGACTAGCGGGGGGGCTGGAGACCCAGTACTTC
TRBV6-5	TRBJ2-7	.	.	CASSYRNSYEQYF	TGTGCCAGCAGTTACCGAAACTCCTACGAGCAGTACTTC
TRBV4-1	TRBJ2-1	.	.	CASSQVPVYGAEQFF	TGCGCCAGCAGCCAAGTCCCCGTATACGGCGCAGAGCAGTTCTTC
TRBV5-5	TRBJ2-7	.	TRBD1	CASSLTDRVLYYEQYF	TGTGCCAGCAGTCTTACCGACAGGGTACTATACTACGAGCAGTACTTC
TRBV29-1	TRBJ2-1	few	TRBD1	CSVHPRDRAADEQFF	TGCAGCGTTCACCCCCGGGACAGGGCTGCCGATGAGCAGTTCTTC
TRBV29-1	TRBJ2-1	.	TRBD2	CSLRTSGYNEQFF	TGCAGCCTACGGACTAGCGGCTACAATGAGCAGTTCTTC
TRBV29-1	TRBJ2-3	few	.	CSVEPLGTDTQYF	TGCAGCGTTGAACCGCTTGGCACAGATACGCAGTATTTT
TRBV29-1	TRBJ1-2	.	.	CSVETFGYTF	TGCAGCGTTGAGACCTTTGGCTACACCTTC
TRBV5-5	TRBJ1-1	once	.	CASSLFRGTFF	TGTGCCAGCAGCTTGTTCAGGGGAACTTTCTTT
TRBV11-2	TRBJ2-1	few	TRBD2	CASSFPSTSGANNEQFF	TGTGCCAGCAGCTTCCCTTCGACTAGCGGGGCGAACAATGAGCAGTTCTTC